The 21 T cell receptor beta chains below all came from one sample that was sequenced in a study of blood T cell repertoires in COVID-19. Only in-frame clones appear in the TCRdb table, and some are missing; sequencing was by immunoSEQ multiplex PCR. The sample carries fewer than 700,000 clones, less than 90% recorded once. Sequenced sample: peripheral blood. The receptors shown here come from a woman between 50 and 59 years old with COVID-19, enrolled during active disease.

The V and J genes are TRBV28 and TRBJ1-4, with D tentatively TRBD1 (6 bases). In germline, CDR1 is MDHEN, CDR2 SYDVKM. Trimming took off 1 base at V and 3 bases at J, with 12 bases between the two ends. The CDR3 sequence is 16 residues long. The CDR3 DNA reads TGTGCCAGCAGTTTATATGGACAGATTTCTAATGAAAAACTGTTTTTT. Its translation: CASSLYGQISNEKLFF.

The CDR3 nucleotides are TGCGCCAGCAGCATGGGGACAGGGCCCGCCTACGAGCAGTACTTC. Translating gives CASSMGTGPAYEQYF. J is TRBJ2-7 and V is TRBV5-1; 9 bases align to TRBD1. The CDR3 covers 15 residues. J gave up 2 bases and V 4 bases, and 7 bases lay outside the gene matches. Germline CDR1 reads SGHRS; CDR2 reads YFSETQ.

This clone appeared a few times. The chain uses TRBV27 and TRBJ1-4; 8 bases line up with TRBD1. This CDR3 contains 13 residues. Germline-derived CDR1 and CDR2 are MNHEY and SMNVEV (reference sequence). The V segment lost 6 bases and the J segment 7 bases; nucleotides outside the gene matches: 4. The CDR3 loop is CASRQGVGEKLFF. CDR3 sequence (DNA): TGTGCCAGCAGACAGGGGGTTGGTGAAAAACTGTTTTTT.

CDR3 in DNA: TGCGCCAGCAGCTACACAGGGGACGGTCAGCCCCAGCATTTT. This gives the protein CASSYTGDGQPQHF. The chain carries TRBV5-1 and TRBJ1-5; TRBD1 matches at 7 bases. Germline CDR1 and CDR2: SGHRS and YFSETQ. V dropped 3 bases and J dropped 6; count of bases not matched to a gene: 6. The CDR3 is made up of 14 amino acids. Variable domain in full (rest from reference TRBV5-1 and TRBJ1-5): KAGVTQTPRYLIKTRGQQVTLSCSPISGHRSVSWYQQTPGQGLQFLFEYFSETQRNKGNFPGRFSGRQFSNSRSEMNVSTLELGDSALYLCASSYTGDGQPQHFGDGTRLSIL.

This clone appeared a single time. The chain combines TRBV5-1 with TRBJ2-1, with 10 nucleotides matching TRBD2. The CDR3 length is 16 residues. The germline gives CDR1 SGHRS, CDR2 YFSETQ. Trimming cost V 0 bases and J 4 bases; bases outside gene matches: 4. For the CDR3, the DNA is TGCGCCAGCAGCTTGGTCCTAGCGGGGGCTTACAATGAGCAGTTCTTC. Its translation: CASSLVLAGAYNEQFF.

This rearrangement joins TRBV29-1 to TRBJ1-4, with 7 nucleotides matching TRBD1. J lost 10 bases, V lost 0 bases, and 11 bases had no gene match. The CDR3 sequence is 15 residues long. CDR1 is SQVTM and CDR2 is ANQGSEA in the germline V gene. The DNA for the CDR3 is TGCAGCGTTGAAGATCTTGAGCAGGGGGGAAGAAAACTGTTTTTT. Encoded protein: CSVEDLEQGGRKLFF.

The rearrangement joins TRBV7-9 to TRBJ1-6; the D is unclear. V lost 1 base to trimming and J lost 6 bases, with 10 bases between them. This CDR3 has 15 residues. Germline V gene lookup returns CDR1 SEHNR and CDR2 FQNEAQ (reference sequence). The chain's CDR3 is CASSLVGIRNSPLHF. The CDR3 region has the DNA TGTGCCAGCAGCTTAGTGGGCATACGTAATTCACCCCTCCACTTT.

This clone was observed a handful of times. The CDR3 DNA reads TGCAGCGTTGCCCGGGTCCCGAACACTGAAGCTTTCTTT. Its protein product is CSVARVPNTEAFF. This chain connects TRBV29-1 to TRBJ1-1; D ambiguous. CDR3 length: 13 amino acids. CDR1 and CDR2 (germline): SQVTM, ANQGSEA. The V and J ends lost 4 bases and 1 base respectively, with 10 bases between them.

This clone was found once. The V and J genes are TRBV9 and TRBJ2-3; 9 positions agree with TRBD2. The CDR3 consists of 14 residues. CDR1 and CDR2 (germline): SGDLS, YYNGEE. V lost 0 bases to trimming and J lost 7 bases; unmatched junction nucleotides: 3. This CDR3 is CASSVASGENTQYF. Here the CDR3 DNA reads TGTGCCAGCAGCGTAGCTAGCGGGGAAAATACGCAGTATTTT.

The chain carries TRBV29-1 and TRBJ1-1, with 10 bases identical to TRBD1. Germline V gene data show CDR1 as SQVTM and CDR2 as ANQGSEA. The CDR3 sequence is 14 residues long. V gave up 7 bases and J gave up 2 bases; unmatched junction bases: 7. The CDR3 loop reads CSGSTGGSNTEAFF. CDR3 DNA: TGCAGCGGTTCGACAGGGGGCTCTAACACTGAAGCTTTCTTT.

V and J are TRBV4-1 and TRBJ1-3; D remains unclear. From germline, CDR1 is MGHRA and CDR2 YSYEKL. This CDR3 has 15 residues. Deletions cut 1 base from V and 0 bases from J, with 7 bases between. The CDR3 DNA reads as TGCGCCAGCAGCCAAGTGGCAACCTCTGGAAACACCATATATTTT. This gives the protein CASSQVATSGNTIYF.

The chain employs TRBV6-6 and TRBJ2-1, with D possibly TRBD2 on 6 matching bases. CDR3 size: 16 residues. The germline CDR1 and CDR2 sequences are MNHNY and SVGAGI (reference sequence). Trimming took 0 bases from V and 6 from J, leaving 15 bases between them. CDR3 coding DNA: TGTGCCAGCAGTTACTCGGCCAGGGTGGGAGGCAATGAGCAGTTCTTC. Amino acid sequence: CASSYSARVGGNEQFF.

The chain employs TRBV30 and TRBJ1-6; tentative D call: TRBD1 (6 bases). The V and J ends lost 3 bases and 5 bases respectively, with 11 bases between them. Germline CDR1 and CDR2: GTSNPN and SVGIG (reference sequence). This CDR3 spans 14 amino acids. CDR3 DNA sequence: TGTGCCTGGAGGAGGGACATTAATAATTCACCCCTCCACTTT. Protein sequence: CAWRRDINNSPLHF.

The chain has TRBV18 and TRBJ1-5, with TRBD1 as a possible D gene (6 bases). The CDR3 loop spans 16 amino acids. Germline lookup yields CDR1 KGHSH and CDR2 LQKENI. V lost 3 bases, J lost 0 bases, and 12 bases lay in between. This CDR3 reads CASSPRRDTSNQPQHF. CDR3 sequence (DNA): TGTGCCAGCTCACCCCGACGGGACACTAGCAATCAGCCCCAGCATTTT.

The chain recombines TRBV5-5 with TRBJ2-7; D is perhaps TRBD1 (5 bases). From germline, CDR1 is SGHKS and CDR2 YYEKEE (reference sequence). The CDR3 consists of 13 residues. Trimming took 1 base from V and 2 from J, leaving 7 bases between them. In DNA, the CDR3 is TGTGCCAGCAGCTTGCGACAGACCTACGAGCAGTACTTC. Translating gives CASSLRQTYEQYF.

The chain links TRBV18 to TRBJ2-3; 8 bases are shared with TRBD1. Losses at the gene ends were 3 bases for V and 4 bases for J; bases not matched to a gene: 3. The CDR3 sequence is 14 residues long. Germline CDR1 reads KGHSH; CDR2 reads LQKENI. CDR3 DNA: TGTGCCAGCTCACCCGGGACAGGTGCAGATACGCAGTATTTT. This encodes CASSPGTGADTQYF.

The V call is TRBV5-6, the J call TRBJ1-6; D uncertain. The CDR3 consists of 12 residues. Germline loops: CDR1 SGHDT, CDR2 YYEEEE. Trimming removed 7 bases at V and 6 bases at J, with 8 bases between. CDR3 amino acids: CASAGGNSPLHF. CDR3 DNA sequence: TGTGCCAGCGCAGGAGGTAATTCACCCCTCCACTTT.

This chain uses TRBV19 with TRBJ1-1, with 8 positions matching TRBD1. Per germline, CDR1 LNHDA and CDR2 SQIVND (reference sequence). The CDR3 runs to 14 residues. The V gene end was trimmed by 7 bases and the J gene end by 4 bases; junction bases not matched to a gene: 8. The CDR3 DNA reads TGTGCCAGTACCGCGACAGGGGTCAGCACTGAAGCTTTCTTT. Translated, it gives CASTATGVSTEAFF.

V gene TRBV28 combines with J gene TRBJ2-6; the match to TRBD1 covers 11 bases. V shed 7 bases, J shed 2 bases, and the junction held 10 bases outside the gene matches. Germline assignment: CDR1 MDHEN and CDR2 SYDVKM. The CDR3 totals 18 residues. CDR3 loop: CASTLNRDRGAGANVLTF. Here the CDR3 DNA reads TGTGCCAGCACCCTAAACCGGGACAGGGGGGCTGGGGCCAACGTCCTGACTTTC.

This clone occurred once. This chain uses TRBV24-1 with TRBJ2-3; 7 bases align to TRBD2. Germline CDR1 is KGHDR and CDR2 is SFDVKD. This CDR3 has 15 amino acids. Trimming at V came to 4 bases and at J to 5 bases, leaving 8 bases not matched to a gene. CDR3 nucleotide sequence: TGTGCCACCAGTGACTCGGGGGGAGGAGGAGATACGCAGTATTTT. Amino acid sequence: CATSDSGGGGDTQYF.

J is TRBJ2-1 and V is TRBV9, with D perhaps TRBD1 (6 bases). The CDR3 has 13 residues. V was clipped by 5 bases and J by 3 bases, with 9 bases between them. Germline CDR1 is SGDLS and CDR2 is YYNGEE. In nucleotides, the CDR3 is TGTGCCAGCAGTTCAGGGGTCTACAATGAGCAGTTCTTC. Its translation is CASSSGVYNEQFF.